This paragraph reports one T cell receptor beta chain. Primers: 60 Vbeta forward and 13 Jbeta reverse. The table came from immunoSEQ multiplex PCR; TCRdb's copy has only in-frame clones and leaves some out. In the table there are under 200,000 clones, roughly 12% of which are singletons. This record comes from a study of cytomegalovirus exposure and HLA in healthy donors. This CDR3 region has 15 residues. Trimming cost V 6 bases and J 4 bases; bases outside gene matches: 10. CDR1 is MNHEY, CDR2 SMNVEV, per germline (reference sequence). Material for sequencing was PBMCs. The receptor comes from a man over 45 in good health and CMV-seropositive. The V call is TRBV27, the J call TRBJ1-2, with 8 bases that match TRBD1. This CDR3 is CASRALGQGSYGYTF. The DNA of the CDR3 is TGTGCCAGCAGAGCGCTAGGACAGGGTTCCTATGGCTACACCTTC.